A single sample gave rise to the 17 T cell receptor beta chains below, sequenced in a study of blood T cell repertoires in COVID-19 (dated by TCRdb to the early 2020s). Library generation was performed with the immunoSEQ multiplex PCR assay. As stored in TCRdb, this immuneACCESS dataset retains in-frame rearrangements with V and J assigned. A fraction of the clones does not appear; measured against another copy, unresolved V genes explain less than half of the discrepancy, and the remainder lacks a known reason. Counted in this sample were about 23,000 clones; around 94% of them appeared once. Jointly, the top ten make up under 4.5% of the sample. Source material: peripheral blood. The receptor set was obtained from a woman aged 45-65 years with active COVID-19.

The chain recombines TRBV5-6 with TRBJ2-1, with 7 bases matching TRBD1. The V gene end was trimmed by 3 bases and the J gene end by 5 bases; junction bases not matched to a gene: 8. This CDR3 comprises 15 residues. The germline V gene has CDR1 SGHDT and CDR2 YYEEEE. In DNA form, the CDR3 reads TGTGCCAGCAGCTGGCTTCGGACAGGAAACAATGAGCAGTTCTTC. Encoded protein: CASSWLRTGNNEQFF.

V usage is TRBV10-3 and J usage is TRBJ2-3; 10 bases map to TRBD1. The junction had 3 bases not matched to a gene; V was cut back by 5 bases and J by 4 bases. CDR1 ENHRY and CDR2 SYGVKD come from the germline V gene. The CDR3 length is 14 residues. DNA of the CDR3: TGTGCCATCAGTACGACAGGGGGCGCAGATACGCAGTATTTT. Encoded protein: CAISTTGGADTQYF.

The chain employs TRBV4-1 and TRBJ2-6; maybe TRBD1 (6 bases). The CDR3 loop spans 16 amino acids. Trimming cost V 2 bases and J 4 bases, with 12 bases left between them. The germline V gene has CDR1 MGHRA and CDR2 YSYEKL. CDR3 residues: CASSQHTGTGANVLTF. CDR3 coding DNA: TGCGCCAGCAGCCAACATACAGGGACCGGGGCCAACGTCCTGACTTTC.

This chain joins TRBV4-1 and TRBJ2-5, with D unresolved. The CDR3 contains 13 residues. Germline-derived CDR1 and CDR2 are MGHRA and YSYEKL. Trimming took off 1 base at V and 4 bases at J, with 7 bases between the two ends. Written as DNA, the CDR3 is TGCGCCAGCAGCCAAGCTACGGGAGAGACCCAGTACTTC. Residues: CASSQATGETQYF.

The rearrangement joins TRBV28 to TRBJ2-5; D not resolved. The CDR3 extends over 14 amino acids. CDR1 is MDHEN, CDR2 SYDVKM, per germline. V lost 4 bases and J 2 bases, leaving 11 bases between the germline ends. CDR3 protein: CASSSPGLQETQYF. In DNA, the CDR3 is TGTGCCAGCAGTTCGCCAGGTCTTCAAGAGACCCAGTACTTC.

The chain is built from TRBV4-1 and TRBJ1-5; 9 nucleotides align to TRBD1. Trimming at V came to 3 bases and at J to 6 bases, leaving 9 bases not matched to a gene. The V gene's germline CDR1 is MGHRA and CDR2 YSYEKL. The CDR3 consists of 16 residues. The CDR3 here is CASSQAPGQGFQPQHF. As DNA, the CDR3 is TGCGCCAGCAGCCAGGCCCCGGGACAGGGTTTTCAGCCCCAGCATTTT.

This clone has a single count. The chain is built from TRBV29-1 and TRBJ2-6; 7 bases are shared with TRBD1. The CDR3 sequence is 14 residues long. Germline CDR1 SQVTM, CDR2 ANQGSEA. J was trimmed by 2 bases and V by 7 bases; bases with no gene match: 5. The CDR3 bases are TGCAGCGCCCGGACAGGCGCTGGGGCCAACGTCCTGACTTTC. Translation gives CSARTGAGANVLTF.

In its sample, this clone was seen a few times. CDR3 DNA: TGTGCCAGCCGATCTTTGGACAGGGCCAAACAGCCCCAGCATTTT. Protein sequence: CASRSLDRAKQPQHF. J is TRBJ1-5 and V is TRBV19, with TRBD1 identical over 8 bases. V gave up 9 bases and J gave up 7 bases; unmatched junction bases: 14. The germline V gene has CDR1 LNHDA and CDR2 SQIVND (reference sequence). This CDR3 has 15 residues.

The J gene is TRBJ2-7, the V gene TRBV28; 9 nucleotides agree with TRBD1. CDR1 and CDR2 (germline): MDHEN, SYDVKM. After removal of 6 bases from V and 2 bases from J, the junction contained 5 bases not matched to a gene. The CDR3 has 14 amino acids. The CDR3 DNA reads TGTGCCAGCAGATCCGGGACAGGGACCTACGAGCAGTACGTC. Protein sequence: CASRSGTGTYEQYV.

V and J are TRBV6-6 and TRBJ2-1; 8 positions match TRBD2. Trimming at V came to 4 bases and at J to 8 bases, leaving 7 bases not matched to a gene. Per germline, CDR1 MNHNY and CDR2 SVGAGI (reference sequence). There are 14 residues in the CDR3. The CDR3 DNA follows: TGTGCCAGCAGTTGGGCGGGGGGCAAGGATGAGCAGTTCTTC. Translated: CASSWAGGKDEQFF.

The rearrangement links TRBV9 to TRBJ1-1, with D possibly TRBD1 on 6 matching bases. There are 16 residues in the CDR3. V was shortened by 2 bases and J by 4 bases, with 18 bases between the two germline ends. Germline CDR1 reads SGDLS; CDR2 reads YYNGEE. The CDR3: CASSVAFGTSGTEAFF. DNA of the CDR3: TGTGCCAGCAGCGTTGCCTTCGGGACATCGGGCACTGAAGCTTTCTTT.

This clone showed up just once. CDR3 sequence (DNA): TGTGCCAGTAGTATATCAGCTAACTATGGCTACACCTTC. As protein: CASSISANYGYTF. V and J are TRBV19 and TRBJ1-2; the D is unclear. In germline, CDR1 is LNHDA, CDR2 SQIVND (reference sequence). The ends were cut back, 2 bases at V and 0 bases at J, with 4 bases in the middle. This CDR3 is 13 amino acids long. The variable domain in full, completed from reference TRBV19 and TRBJ1-2, reads DGGITQSPKYLFRKEGQNVTLSCEQNLNHDAMYWYRQDPGQGLRLIYYSQIVNDFQKGDIAEGYSVSREKKESFPLTVTSAQKNPTAFYLCASSISANYGYTFGSGTRLTVV.

V usage is TRBV5-8 and J usage is TRBJ1-2, with D perhaps TRBD1 (5 bases). Germline CDR1 and CDR2: SGHTS and YDEGEE. The CDR3 is 14 residues long. The V end was cut by 7 bases, the J end by 1 base, with 14 bases between. The CDR3 reads CASGDRRYNYGYTF. The CDR3 nucleotides read TGTGCCAGCGGTGACAGACGATATAACTATGGCTACACCTTC.

There are a few counts of this clone. The chain carries TRBV5-1 and TRBJ1-2; a weak D match, TRBD1 (5 bases). The CDR3 loop spans 14 amino acids. Trimming removed 0 bases from V and 5 bases from J, with 11 bases in between. Germline V CDR1 and CDR2: SGHRS, YFSETQ. Here the CDR3 DNA reads TGCGCCAGCAGCTTGGGATTGGCAGGGTATGGCTACACCTTC. Translating gives CASSLGLAGYGYTF.

The chain employs TRBV25-1 and TRBJ2-1; 7 positions match TRBD2. With 1 base clipped from V and 3 bases from J, the junction kept 9 bases outside the gene matches. The CDR3 is 17 amino acids. Germline V gene sequence: CDR1 MGHDK, CDR2 SYGVNS. CDR3: CASSESPGGPFYNEQFF. The CDR3 DNA reads TGTGCCAGCAGTGAATCCCCGGGAGGACCCTTCTACAATGAGCAGTTCTTC.

The J gene is TRBJ2-5, the V gene TRBV6-5; D is possibly TRBD1 (6 bases). This CDR3 is 14 amino acids long. Germline CDR1 is MNHEY and CDR2 is SVGAGI. Trimming pared 7 bases from V and 5 bases from J, leaving 17 bases between. The CDR3 region has the DNA TGTGCCAGCAAGGGGGTCCTCCTGGGGGAGACCCAGTACTTC. Amino acids: CASKGVLLGETQYF.

V and J are TRBV9 and TRBJ1-2; D is unresolved. Deletions cut 4 bases from V and 8 bases from J, with 12 bases between. This CDR3 has 12 amino acids. Germline CDR1 reads SGDLS; CDR2 reads YYNGEE. The CDR3 region is CASSTSNGGYTF. The DNA for the CDR3 is TGTGCCAGCAGCACGTCAAACGGGGGCTACACCTTC.